These T cell receptor beta chains were read from a single sample in a study of T cell responses to AZD1222 COVID-19 vaccine. The table came from immunoSEQ multiplex PCR; TCRdb's copy has only in-frame clones and leaves some out. This table holds 60,000 to 80,000 clones, approximately 90% found once. Material: peripheral blood, obtained on day 0 of AZD1222 vaccination. These TCRs come from an adult in good health. Each CDR3 is given with its conserved first and last residue. D genes are given only for firm matches. The size of a clone is reported for some rows only, either as once, few or many, or as a class for expanded clones.

len	v_gene	abundance	j_gene	d_gene	CDR3nt	CDR3aa
12	TRBV18	.	TRBJ2-3	.	TGTGCCAGCTCACCCCGAGCAGATACGCAGTATTTT	CASSPRADTQYF
12	TRBV29-1	.	TRBJ2-7	TRBD2	TGCAGCGTTGAAATAGCGGGCTACGAGCAGTACTTC	CSVEIAGYEQYF
15	TRBV11-2	.	TRBJ1-5	.	TGTGCCAGCAGCCATAACCAGGGAATCAATCAGCCCCAGCATTTT	CASSHNQGINQPQHF
17	TRBV5-1	.	TRBJ1-6	.	TGCGCCAGCAGCTCCCGACCGGCGTCGGGCGATAATTCACCCCTCCACTTT	CASSSRPASGDNSPLHF
14	TRBV14	once	TRBJ1-2	.	TGTGCCAGCAGCCAAGATTACAACCACTATGGCTACACCTTC	CASSQDYNHYGYTF
15	TRBV11-2	.	TRBJ2-2	.	TGTGCCAGCAGCTTAGAAGGCGCCGGGAGCGGGGAGCTGTTTTTT	CASSLEGAGSGELFF
16	TRBV7-9	.	TRBJ2-5	TRBD2	TGTGCCAGCAGCGGGGGGGTACGGATCAACCAAGAGACCCAGTACTTC	CASSGGVRINQETQYF
12	TRBV19	.	TRBJ2-3	.	TGTGCCAGTAGTATTTCCACAGATACGCAGTATTTT	CASSISTDTQYF
15	TRBV7-2	once	TRBJ2-1	TRBD2	TGTGCCAGCAGGAGACTAGCGGGGGGGTACAATGAGCAGTTCTTC	CASRRLAGGYNEQFF
14	TRBV10-1	.	TRBJ2-2	TRBD2	TGCGCCAGCAGTTTAGCGGGGGGCCCCGGGGAGCTGTTTTTT	CASSLAGGPGELFF
13	TRBV2	.	TRBJ1-1	.	TGTGCCAGCACCCGGAGGAAGGGATTTGAAGCTTTCTTT	CASTRRKGFEAFF
13	TRBV10-2	.	TRBJ2-7	.	TGCGCCAGCAGTTCAGACGGCCACTACGAGCAGTACTTC	CASSSDGHYEQYF
14	TRBV19	.	TRBJ1-1	TRBD1	TGTGCCAGTAGTACACGCCGGGACAGGGATGGTGCTTTCTTT	CASSTRRDRDGAFF
13	TRBV2	.	TRBJ1-2	TRBD1	TGTGCCAGCGCCGGACAGGCCAACTATGGCTACACCTTC	CASAGQANYGYTF
14	TRBV7-9	.	TRBJ1-2	TRBD1	TGTGCCAGCAGCCCGCGACAGGGGCACTATGGCTACACCTTC	CASSPRQGHYGYTF
14	TRBV5-1	.	TRBJ2-5	TRBD1	TGCGCCAGCAGCCTATGGACAGGGGGAGAGACCCAGTACTTC	CASSLWTGGETQYF
15	TRBV5-1	.	TRBJ2-7	.	TGCGCCAGCAGCTTGGAGGGGGGGCGCTCCTACGAGCAGTACTTC	CASSLEGGRSYEQYF
14	TRBV7-9	once	TRBJ1-3	.	TGTGCCAGCAGCTCCGGGCTCTCTGGAAACACCATATATTTT	CASSSGLSGNTIYF
13	TRBV10-2	.	TRBJ1-5	.	TGCGCCAGCAGGGACGGGGGGAGGCAGCCCCAGCATTTT	CASRDGGRQPQHF
14	TRBV7-2	.	TRBJ1-2	TRBD1	TGTGCCAGCAGCCCTGGACAGGGAGACTATGGCTACACCTTC	CASSPGQGDYGYTF
13	TRBV10-2	.	TRBJ2-7	TRBD2	TGCGCCAGCACGCGGGGGGGAAATTACGAGCAGTACTTC	CASTRGGNYEQYF
13	TRBV29-1	.	TRBJ2-1	TRBD2	TGCAGCGTCGGGACTAGCGGTTACAATGAGCAGTTCTTC	CSVGTSGYNEQFF